Below are 12 T cell receptor beta chains sequenced from a single sample in a study of cytomegalovirus exposure and HLA in healthy donors. The PCR contained 60 Vbeta and 13 Jbeta primers. The data were produced by immunoSEQ multiplex PCR, yet TCRdb's version contains in-frame clones alone and is incomplete. This sample has 150,000 to 200,000 clones, with about 62% found just once. Sample: PBMCs. The receptors were sampled from a man in his forties in good health and CMV-seronegative.

The chain recombines TRBV29-1 with TRBJ2-4, with D unresolved. Germline values: CDR1 SQVTM, CDR2 ANQGSEA. This CDR3 spans 16 amino acids. V was pared by 1 base and J by 2 bases, with 15 bases between. CDR3 loop: CSVEAAQATSKNIQYF. DNA of the CDR3: TGCAGCGTTGAAGCTGCGCAGGCCACCTCCAAAAACATTCAGTACTTC.

The table lists this clone with a few counts. The chain carries TRBV15 and TRBJ2-6; 8 bases line up with TRBD1. V lost 3 bases and J lost 4; bases outside the gene matches: 5. Germline loops: CDR1 LNHNV, CDR2 YYDKDF (reference sequence). This CDR3 region has 16 residues. CDR3 in amino acids: CATSRDRVAGANVLTF. The CDR3 DNA sequence: TGTGCCACCAGCAGGGACAGGGTGGCGGGGGCCAACGTCCTGACTTTC.

This clone was observed once. The V call is TRBV29-1, the J call TRBJ2-5; possibly TRBD2 for D (5 bases). The CDR3 is made up of 15 amino acids. The germline CDR1 and CDR2 sequences are SQVTM and ANQGSEA. Between the trimmed V and J ends, which lost 4 bases and 4 bases, there was a span of 19 bases. The CDR3 sequence is CSVVTPGSLAETQYF. The DNA for the CDR3 is TGCAGCGTTGTCACGCCGGGGAGTCTCGCAGAGACCCAGTACTTC.

This chain joins TRBV19 and TRBJ2-3, with 12 nucleotides matching TRBD2. This CDR3 spans 20 amino acids. CDR1 and CDR2 (germline): LNHDA, SQIVND (reference sequence). The trim removed 3 bases at V and 2 bases at J, leaving 15 bases unmatched. The CDR3: CASSISGQLGLAGHTDTQYF. CDR3 bases: TGTGCCAGTAGTATCAGCGGACAGCTAGGACTAGCGGGGCACACAGATACGCAGTATTTT.

V gene TRBV5-1 combines with J gene TRBJ1-1; 10 bases line up with TRBD1. The CDR3 is 15 residues long. From germline, CDR1 is SGHRS and CDR2 YFSETQ. The V gene end was trimmed by 0 bases and the J gene end by 2 bases; junction bases not matched to a gene: 1. The CDR3 DNA reads as TGCGCCAGCAGCTTGGGGACAGGGGGTAACACTGAAGCTTTCTTT. Encoded protein: CASSLGTGGNTEAFF.

This clone has only a few counts. The J gene is TRBJ1-5, the V gene TRBV10-2; D is uncertain. The CDR3 spans 13 residues. Trimming cost V 3 bases and J 4 bases, with 7 bases left between them. Germline CDR1 is WSHSY and CDR2 is SAAADI. DNA for the CDR3: TGCGCCAGCAGTGAATCGGTAAATCAGCCCCAGCATTTT. Its translation: CASSESVNQPQHF.

The chain links TRBV11-2 to TRBJ2-1; no reliable D call. Trimming took off 1 base at V and 5 bases at J, with 9 bases between the two ends. CDR1 is SGHAT and CDR2 is FQNNGV in the germline V gene. The CDR3 sequence is 14 residues long. The CDR3 reads CASSLGSINNEQFF. As DNA, the CDR3 is TGTGCCAGCAGCTTAGGTTCTATTAACAATGAGCAGTTCTTC.

CDR3 sequence reads: CASSVDRGRGNQPQHF. The CDR3 DNA reads TGTGCCAGCAGCGTAGACAGGGGAAGAGGCAATCAGCCCCAGCATTTT. V gene TRBV5-6 combines with J gene TRBJ1-5, with 8 bases lining up with TRBD1. V gave up 4 bases and J gave up 2 bases; unmatched junction bases: 8. Germline CDR1 reads SGHDT; CDR2 reads YYEEEE. This CDR3 comprises 16 residues.

The chain is built from TRBV27 and TRBJ2-7; TRBD2 is a possible D gene (6 bases). CDR1 MNHEY and CDR2 SMNVEV come from the germline V gene (reference sequence). The CDR3 extends over 13 amino acids. The V gene lost 5 bases and the J gene lost 7 bases, with 15 bases spanning the gap. This CDR3 reads CASSPRRVGEQYF. Written as DNA, the CDR3 is TGTGCCAGCAGTCCGAGGAGGGTGGGGGAGCAGTACTTC.

The chain links TRBV9 to TRBJ2-1; weak D call: TRBD2 (6 bases). Trimming removed 0 bases from V and 9 bases from J, with 16 bases in between. CDR3 length equals 15 residues. Looked up from germline, CDR1 is SGDLS and CDR2 is YYNGEE. The CDR3 protein is CASSVDGRPAGEQFF. DNA of the CDR3: TGTGCCAGCAGCGTAGACGGGAGACCGGCGGGTGAGCAGTTCTTC. The whole variable domain, remainder taken from reference TRBV9 and TRBJ2-1, is DSGVTQTPKHLITATGQRVTLRCSPRSGDLSVYWYQQSLDQGLQFLIQYYNGEERAKGNILERFSAQQFPDLHSELNLSSLELGDSALYFCASSVDGRPAGEQFFGPGTRLTVL.

This chain joins TRBV11-2 and TRBJ2-7; perhaps TRBD1 as D (6 bases). Trimming left V 3 bases short and J 5 bases short, with 17 bases between. Germline V gene sequence: CDR1 SGHAT, CDR2 FQNNGV. The CDR3 loop spans 15 amino acids. The CDR3 here is CASSLTDRPSHEQYF. As DNA, the CDR3 is TGTGCCAGCAGCTTGACTGACAGGCCTAGCCACGAGCAGTACTTC.

Note on this clone: This may arise from a read error, as a much more abundant clone is one base away. V is TRBV10-2 and J is TRBJ2-7, with TRBD2 identical over 10 bases. The CDR3 has 13 residues. J lost 6 bases, V lost 6 bases, and 5 bases had no gene match. CDR1 and CDR2 from the germline V gene are WSHSY and SAAADI. The CDR3 DNA reads as TGCGCCAGCAGCCCTAGCGGGAGAGGCGAGCAGTACTTC. Translating it yields CASSPSGRGEQYF.